This T cell receptor (beta chain) originates from a study of CD8 T cells in Susac syndrome. Findings and caveats of the study: The study admitted that it had a relatively small number of individuals in its TCR sequencing and HLA analysis.

A word on this clonotype: Antigen: not known.

The ends were cut back, 3 bases at V and 3 bases at J, with 12 bases in the middle. In germline, CDR1 is LGHNA, CDR2 YNFKEQ. CDR3 length: 15 amino acids. After extraction with the RNeasy kit, 0.5 to 1 ug of the RNA was reverse transcribed using random hexamers. The amplification used immunoSEQ multiplex PCR on TCR beta CDR3; it spanned 54 Vbeta and 13 Jbeta. TCRdb re-derived calls from the immunoSEQ multiplex PCR reads in MiXCR, one entry per CDR3 protein. The table includes approximately 160,000 distinct CDR3 sequences, 93% detected once. TCR beta from blood CD8+ and CD4+ T cells was sequenced. The multiple sclerosis controls were treatment-naive patients affected by stable or active relapsing-remitting disease.

Sequencing was carried out using CD4+ T cells from PBMCs. This clonotype was obtained from a human donor with multiple sclerosis. This chain joins TRBV4-2 and TRBJ1-5; D might be TRBD1 (6 bases). CDR3 sequence reads: CASSHSTGPNQPQHF. CDR3 coding DNA: TGTGCCAGCAGCCACTCAACAGGGCCCAATCAGCCCCAGCATTTT.